This entry describes one TCR beta chain. What this receptor recognizes is not known. Base qualities are missing; no much larger clone stands one base away. The sample comes from a study of blood T cell repertoires in COVID-19 (TCRdb year 2020). For the wider study: The collaborator samples originated in the United States, Italy and Spain and spanned the acute and convalescent phases of COVID-19. The material from the prospective study consisted of cDNA or gDNA derived from T cells, B-cell-depleted T cells, or PBMCs. Deeply sampled blood TCRbeta repertoires from subjects exposed to, actively infected with, or recovered from COVID-19 were included in the dataset. The repertoires were released in a freely available public database meant as a resource for research on the immune response to SARS-CoV-2. Samples came from the ongoing ImmuneRACE study (first 160 participants) plus 1,254 subjects from 6 global collaborators. A de-identified subject ID, COVID-19 status, age in years and sex were almost always included in the sample metadata. Where available, HLA class I and class II types were obtained from metadata supplied by the sample provider rather than from assay-based typing.

Whole blood was collected in K2EDTA tubes by collaborating institutions according to the institutions' own protocols. For TCRbeta analysis, collaborators shipped samples as frozen whole blood, isolated PBMCs, or DNA extracted from either of those sample types. The immunoSEQ Assay, a bias-controlled multiplex PCR, was used to amplify TCRbeta CDR3 regions from genomic DNA. From the authors' description of their analysis: The number of nucleated cells in each sample was estimated by amplification of reference gene primers within the assay. Sequence reads were collapsed and filtered to measure the absolute abundance of every unique TCRbeta CDR3 rearrangement. For each sample, productive Simpson clonality was calculated as the square root of Simpson's diversity index over productive rearrangements. The immuneACCESS repertoire file appears here via TCRdb, limited to in-frame rearrangements. These files lack a portion of the clones; in checked studies, under half of the deficit traces to unresolved V genes, and the cause of the others is not known. V and J calls and clone size come straight from that table; D and trimming were deduced from the DNA. Present in this sample are about 150,000 clones, roughly four fifths of which were seen just once. Together, the top ten hold under 13% of the sample.

V loses 0 bases at its end and J loses 0 bases; junction bases beyond the gene matches: 2. The germline V gene encodes CDR1 LNHNV and CDR2 YYDKDF (reference sequence). Measured from the cysteine to the phenylalanine, the CDR3 is 17 residues long. The only DNA kept is the CDR3, 51 bases in frame from the first base. What the study reported, not specific to this receptor: The amount of clinical and demographic metadata varied by source and participant and was provided uncurated.

This clonotype was sampled from a man aged 65-85 years with active or convalescent COVID-19. The chain links TRBV15 with TRBJ2-6, with 7 bases in between that match TRBD1. Sequenced sample: peripheral blood. CDR3 loop: CATSRETGSSGANVLTF. The nucleotide sequence reads as follows: TGTGCCACCAGCAGAGAGACAGGGAGCTCTGGGGCCAACGTCCTGACTTTC.